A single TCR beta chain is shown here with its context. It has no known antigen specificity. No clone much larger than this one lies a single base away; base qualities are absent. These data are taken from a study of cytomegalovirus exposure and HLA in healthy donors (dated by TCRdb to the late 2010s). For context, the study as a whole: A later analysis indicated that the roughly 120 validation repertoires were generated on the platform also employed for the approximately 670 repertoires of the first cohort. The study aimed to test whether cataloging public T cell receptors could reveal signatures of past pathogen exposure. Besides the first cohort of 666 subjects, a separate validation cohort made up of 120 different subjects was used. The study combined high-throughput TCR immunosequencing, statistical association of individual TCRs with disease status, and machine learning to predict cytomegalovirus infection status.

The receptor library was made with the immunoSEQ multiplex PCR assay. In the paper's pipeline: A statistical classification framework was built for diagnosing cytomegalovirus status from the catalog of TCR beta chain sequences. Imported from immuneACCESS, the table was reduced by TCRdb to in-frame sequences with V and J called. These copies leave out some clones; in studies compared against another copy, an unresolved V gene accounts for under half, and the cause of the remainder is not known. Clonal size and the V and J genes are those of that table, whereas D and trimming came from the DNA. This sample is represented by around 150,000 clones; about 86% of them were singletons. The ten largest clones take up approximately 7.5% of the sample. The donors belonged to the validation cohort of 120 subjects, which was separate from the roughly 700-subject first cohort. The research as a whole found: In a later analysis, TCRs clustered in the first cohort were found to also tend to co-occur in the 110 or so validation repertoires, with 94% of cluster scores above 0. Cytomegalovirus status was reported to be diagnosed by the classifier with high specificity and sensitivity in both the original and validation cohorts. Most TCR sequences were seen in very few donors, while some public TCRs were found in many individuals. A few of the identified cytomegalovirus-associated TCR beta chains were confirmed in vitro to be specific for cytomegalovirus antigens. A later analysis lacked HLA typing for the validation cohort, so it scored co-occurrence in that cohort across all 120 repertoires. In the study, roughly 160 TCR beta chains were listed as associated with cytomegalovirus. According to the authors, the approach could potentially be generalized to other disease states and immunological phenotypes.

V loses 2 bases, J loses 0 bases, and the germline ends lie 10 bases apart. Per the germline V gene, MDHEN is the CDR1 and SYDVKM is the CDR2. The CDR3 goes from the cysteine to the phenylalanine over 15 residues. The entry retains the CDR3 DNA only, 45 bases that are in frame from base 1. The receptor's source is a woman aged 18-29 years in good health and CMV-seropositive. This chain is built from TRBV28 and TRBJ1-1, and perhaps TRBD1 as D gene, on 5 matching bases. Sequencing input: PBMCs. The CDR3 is CASSLGRGLNTEAFF. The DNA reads TGTGCCAGCAGTTTAGGGAGGGGCTTGAACACTGAAGCTTTCTTT.